This T cell receptor (beta chain) was identified in a study of blood T cell repertoires in COVID-19. TCRdb's copy holds only in-frame clones and misses some; the assay was immunoSEQ multiplex PCR. Of about 17,000 clones listed, 87% are singletons. The source material was peripheral blood. This receptor was taken from a man aged 45 to 65 with active COVID-19.

As DNA, the CDR3 is TGTGCCAGCAGCTTAGGGTCAGTTGGCTACACCTTC. As protein: CASSLGSVGYTF. The J gene is TRBJ1-2, the V gene TRBV13; the D is unclear. The CDR3 consists of 12 residues. The germline V gene encodes CDR1 PRHDT and CDR2 FYEKMQ (reference sequence). Trimming pared 0 bases from V and 7 bases from J, leaving 6 bases between.